One and the same sample provided the 3 T cell receptor beta chains below, sequenced in a study of cytomegalovirus exposure and HLA in healthy donors. The PCR ran on 60 Vbeta and 13 Jbeta primers. Profiled with immunoSEQ multiplex PCR; TCRdb holds only in-frame clones, not every one. The sample lists about 67,000 clones; approximately 67% were seen once. The sample consisted of PBMCs. These receptors originate from a woman in her 30s in good health and CMV-seronegative.

This rearrangement joins TRBV15 to TRBJ2-5, with 7 positions matching TRBD2. CDR3 length: 13 residues. Trimming cost V 1 base and J 5 bases; bases outside gene matches: 1. CDR1 LNHNV and CDR2 YYDKDF come from the germline V gene (reference sequence). CDR3 sequence (DNA): TGTGCCACCAGCAGAGTGGGGGGGGAGACCCAGTACTTC. This sequence encodes CATSRVGGETQYF.

This clone was seen more than once but under ten times. The V and J genes are TRBV6-1 and TRBJ1-6; 8 nucleotides align to TRBD1. V lost 8 bases to trimming and J lost 1 base; unmatched junction nucleotides: 4. This CDR3 has 15 residues. The V gene's germline CDR1 is MNHNS and CDR2 SASEGT. The CDR3 is CASVGQASYNSPLHF. CDR3 nucleotide sequence: TGTGCCAGCGTGGGACAGGCATCCTATAATTCACCCCTCCACTTT.

This CDR3 reads CSVVREDRGAFF. The CDR3 bases are TGCAGCGTTGTAAGGGAGGATAGGGGAGCTTTCTTT. This chain connects TRBV29-1 to TRBJ1-1; tentative D call: TRBD1 (5 bases). The germline gives CDR1 SQVTM, CDR2 ANQGSEA. The CDR3 loop spans 12 amino acids. Trimming removed 4 bases at V and 10 bases at J, with 16 bases between.